This is a list of T cell receptor beta chains from one sample in a study of T cells in Graves' hyperthyroidism and ophthalmopathy. In TCRdb, the multiplex PCR reads were re-called with MiXCR into one record per CDR3 protein. The table has approximately 220,000 distinct CDR3 sequences, around 16% seen once; the top ten hold about 45%. The sequencing sample was made of blood. The receptors come from a man aged 40-55 years with Graves' hyperthyroidism. CDR3s include the opening cysteine and the closing phenylalanine or tryptophan. A D gene is named only where the DNA matches it firmly. Rows may omit the clone size; those that give it use once, few, many or a size class.

v_call	j_call	d_call	clone_size	cdr3_length	cdr3_nt	cdr3_aa
TRBV28	TRBJ2-7	-	many	14	TGTGCCAGCAGTTTTGTCGTGAGAGCCTACGAGCAGTACTTC	CASSFVVRAYEQYF
TRBV30	TRBJ1-5	-	many	14	TGTGCCTGGAGTGTATCGAATAGCAATCAGCCCCAGCATTTT	CAWSVSNSNQPQHF
TRBV4-2	TRBJ2-7	TRBD1	many	15	TGTGCCAGCAGCCTTTCTGACAGGGCGGCCTACGAGCAGTACTTC	CASSLSDRAAYEQYF
TRBV5-1	TRBJ2-1	TRBD1	many	15	TGCGCCAGCAGCTCATTACAGGGGCACGGGAATGAGCAGTTCTTC	CASSSLQGHGNEQFF
TRBV2	TRBJ1-3	-	-	11	TGTGCCAGCAGTTACGGAAACACCATATATTTT	CASSYGNTIYF
TRBV3-1	TRBJ2-1	TRBD2	many	16	TGTGCCAGCAGCCAAGATCTAGCGGGGACTTACAATGAGCAGTTCTTC	CASSQDLAGTYNEQFF
TRBV5-1	TRBJ1-1	-	few	14	TGCGCCAGCAGCTTGGGGAGGGGAGGAACTGAAGCTTTCTTT	CASSLGRGGTEAFF
TRBV6-4	TRBJ1-3	-	-	21	TGTGCCAGCAGTGACGGTACGAGACCGGACACCGAAATAAGCTCTGGAAACACCATATATTTT	CASSDGTRPDTEISSGNTIYF
TRBV7-3	TRBJ1-5	-	-	17	TGTGCCAGCAGCCGACTAGCGGGGGGGCAAGGCAATCAGCCCCAGCATTTT	CASSRLAGGQGNQPQHF
TRBV7-2	TRBJ2-3	TRBD2	medium-sized	16	TGTGCCAGCAGCTTATATTCAGCGGGGGCAACAGATACGCAGTATTTT	CASSLYSAGATDTQYF
TRBV7-9	TRBJ1-2	TRBD1	many	15	TGTGCCAGCAGCCACCCATTGACAGGGGATCATGGCTACACCTTC	CASSHPLTGDHGYTF
TRBV20-1	TRBJ1-2	-	many	13	TGCAGTGCTAGAGATCAGGGCAGGGATGGCTACACCTTC	CSARDQGRDGYTF
TRBV11-2	TRBJ1-6	-	many	17	TGTGCCAGCGGCCCCCGAGGGAGCAGCTCCTATAATTCACCCCTCCACTTT	CASGPRGSSSYNSPLHF
TRBV20-1	TRBJ2-3	TRBD2	few	14	TGCAGTGCAATACTAGCGGGGGGGCAAGATACGCAGTATTTT	CSAILAGGQDTQYF
TRBV20-1	TRBJ2-2	TRBD1	few	16	TGCAGTGCTAGAGACCGGCTAACAGGGGGCTCCGGGGAGCTGTTTTTT	CSARDRLTGGSGELFF
TRBV9	TRBJ2-3	-	-	16	TGTGCCAGCAGCGTAGCTCTTGACAAGAGCTCTGGTACGCAGTATTTT	CASSVALDKSSGTQYF